Listed here are 24 T cell receptor beta chains from one sample, sequenced in a study of control samples from healthy donors and cancer patients. Measured with immunoSEQ multiplex PCR; TCRdb has only the in-frame clones, and not every one. Of about 170,000 clones listed, 90% to 95% are singletons. Sequenced input: blood. These receptors all stem from a woman younger than 45 in good health.

The rearrangement uses TRBV6-5 and TRBJ1-2; 7 bases align to TRBD1. V shed 2 bases, J shed 4 bases, and the junction held 4 bases outside the gene matches. This CDR3 region has 14 residues. The V gene's germline CDR1 is MNHEY and CDR2 SVGAGI. CDR3 bases: TGTGCCAGCAGTTACACAACAGGGGCCTATGGCTACACCTTC. This sequence encodes CASSYTTGAYGYTF.

The chain links TRBV2 to TRBJ2-7, with D unresolved. The CDR3 sequence is 14 residues long. V lost 6 bases, J lost 3 bases, and 15 bases lay in between. The germline V gene encodes CDR1 SNHLY and CDR2 FYNNEI. The CDR3: CASSVTWAYYEQYF. CDR3 bases: TGTGCCAGCAGCGTGACATGGGCATACTACGAGCAGTACTTC.

The V and J genes are TRBV6-6 and TRBJ2-7; 9 nucleotides agree with TRBD1. The CDR3 runs 16 residues. Germline loops: CDR1 MNHNY, CDR2 SVGAGI (reference sequence). V lost 0 bases to trimming and J lost 1 base; unmatched junction nucleotides: 4. The CDR3 region has the DNA TGTGCCAGCAGTTACTCTTACAGGGGGCGTTCCTACGAGCAGTACTTC. Protein product: CASSYSYRGRSYEQYF.

This clone occurred once. The chain recombines TRBV3-1 (or the pseudogene TRBV3-2) with TRBJ2-3; TRBD1 matches 9 bases. The trim removed 4 bases at V and 2 bases at J, leaving 4 bases unmatched. This CDR3 is built from 15 residues. CDR1 and CDR2 (germline): LGHDT, YNNKEL (reference sequence). The CDR3 protein is CASSPGDRATDTQYF. The CDR3 DNA follows: TGTGCCAGCAGCCCCGGGGACAGGGCCACAGATACGCAGTATTTT.

The chain employs TRBV19 and TRBJ1-5; tentative D call: TRBD1 (5 bases). There are 17 residues in the CDR3. Germline CDR1 reads LNHDA; CDR2 reads SQIVND (reference sequence). V was trimmed by 0 bases and J by 1 base, leaving 13 bases between them. CDR3 sequence (DNA): TGTGCCAGTAGTATAGATGGGGGGGGTGGGAGCAATCAGCCCCAGCATTTT. Amino acids: CASSIDGGGGSNQPQHF.

This sequence joins TRBV18 and TRBJ2-1; perhaps TRBD2 as D (5 bases). Germline loops: CDR1 KGHSH, CDR2 LQKENI. V was clipped by 1 base and J by 0 bases, with 10 bases between them. This CDR3 has 16 amino acids. The chain's CDR3 is CASSPRTGSSYNEQFF. As DNA, the CDR3 is TGTGCCAGCTCACCACGGACTGGGAGCTCCTACAATGAGCAGTTCTTC.

V is TRBV9 and J is TRBJ1-1; D remains ambiguous. The V gene lost 0 bases and the J gene lost 10 bases, with 13 bases spanning the gap. The CDR3 totals 13 residues. Germline CDR1 and CDR2: SGDLS and YYNGEE. As DNA, the CDR3 is TGTGCCAGCAGCGTAGCTAAGGAGGGCGCAGCTTTCTTT. It is translated as CASSVAKEGAAFF.

Worth noting for this clone: The junction and the germline gene differ at one end; a read error may be behind it. This chain uses TRBV5-1 with TRBJ1-1; D not resolved. Germline CDR1 SGHRS, CDR2 YFSETQ. CDR3 length equals 16 residues. The CDR3 DNA reads as TGCGCCAGCAGCTTGGCCGGGGTTGTGGCGAACACTGAAACTTTCTTT. Amino acid sequence: CASSLAGVVANTETFF.

J is TRBJ2-3 and V is TRBV6-8, with D perhaps being TRBD1 or TRBD2 (5 bases each). V lost 4 bases and J lost 2, with 16 bases in between. This CDR3 is built from 16 residues. Per germline, CDR1 MNHGY and CDR2 SAAAGT. DNA for the CDR3: TGTGCCAGCAGTTCCCCGCTAGAGGGGTACACAGATACGCAGTATTTT. Translated, it gives CASSSPLEGYTDTQYF.

V usage is TRBV30 and J usage is TRBJ2-5; 9 bases agree with TRBD1. The CDR3 contains 14 residues. Germline CDR1 is GTSNPN and CDR2 is SVGIG (reference sequence). With V trimmed by 2 bases and J by 5 bases, 6 bases remained unmatched. The CDR3 sequence is CAWSPGTGWETQYF. Here the CDR3 DNA reads TGTGCCTGGAGTCCCGGGACAGGGTGGGAGACCCAGTACTTC.

The chain joins TRBV6-5 to TRBJ1-6; 8 bases line up with TRBD1. The CDR3 has 15 residues. The V gene end was trimmed by 2 bases and the J gene end by 6 bases; junction bases not matched to a gene: 3. The germline gives CDR1 MNHEY, CDR2 SVGAGI. This CDR3 is CASSYDTGGNSPLHF. CDR3 DNA sequence: TGTGCCAGCAGTTACGACACAGGGGGTAATTCACCCCTCCACTTT.

The chain joins TRBV24-1 to TRBJ1-2, with 7 nucleotides matching TRBD1. V lost 4 bases, J lost 2 bases, and 3 bases stayed unmatched. The CDR3 loop spans 14 amino acids. Germline V gene sequence: CDR1 KGHDR, CDR2 SFDVKD. The chain's CDR3 is CATSDRGGNYGYTF. CDR3 nucleotide sequence: TGTGCCACCAGTGACCGAGGGGGCAACTATGGCTACACCTTC.

This chain uses TRBV6-6 with TRBJ2-7; no firm D call. V lost 4 bases and J 4 bases, leaving 8 bases between the germline ends. The CDR3 totals 12 residues. The germline V gene encodes CDR1 MNHNY and CDR2 SVGAGI (reference sequence). DNA of the CDR3: TGTGCCAGCAGTTTTCAGGTGTACGAGCAGTACTTC. This sequence encodes CASSFQVYEQYF.

This clone showed up just once. The chain carries TRBV9 and TRBJ2-1, with 9 bases matching TRBD2. This CDR3 contains 16 residues. Germline V lookup: CDR1 SGDLS, CDR2 YYNGEE. The V segment lost 1 base and the J segment 2 bases; nucleotides outside the gene matches: 4. The CDR3 loop is CASSVLPSGAYNEQFF. In nucleotides, the CDR3 is TGTGCCAGCAGCGTACTTCCTAGCGGGGCCTACAATGAGCAGTTCTTC.

Only one count was recorded for this clone. The V gene is TRBV7-8, the J gene TRBJ2-7, with TRBD1 matching over 7 bases. Germline CDR1 reads SGHVS; CDR2 reads FQNEAQ. The V gene end was trimmed by 0 bases and the J gene end by 0 bases; junction bases not matched to a gene: 2. The CDR3 spans 15 residues. This CDR3 reads CASSLATGPSYEQYF. CDR3 bases: TGTGCCAGCAGCTTAGCGACAGGGCCCTCCTACGAGCAGTACTTC.

This chain links TRBV4-2 with TRBJ2-2; 8 nucleotides agree with TRBD2. V lost 1 base and J lost 3; bases outside the gene matches: 1. Germline V gene data show CDR1 as LGHNA and CDR2 as YNFKEQ. This CDR3 is 15 amino acids long. Here the CDR3 DNA reads TGTGCCAGCAGCCAAGGGCGGGAGGACACCGGGGAGCTGTTTTTT. Protein sequence: CASSQGREDTGELFF.

The V and J genes are TRBV13 and TRBJ1-1; D call uncertain. The CDR3 runs 13 residues. The germline V and J ends were trimmed by 6 bases and 1 base, with 9 bases remaining between them. The germline gives CDR1 PRHDT, CDR2 FYEKMQ (reference sequence). The CDR3 DNA is TGTGCCAGCAGACCCCGGCCGAACACTGAAGCTTTCTTT. Its translation: CASRPRPNTEAFF.

V is TRBV3-1 (or the pseudogene TRBV3-2) and J is TRBJ2-1; 7 nucleotides agree with TRBD2. The V gene end was trimmed by 1 base and the J gene end by 0 bases; junction bases not matched to a gene: 6. The CDR3 contains 17 residues. Germline V CDR1 and CDR2: LGHDT, YNNKEL (reference sequence). The CDR3 sequence: CASSQGIGGGSYNEQFF. CDR3 in DNA: TGTGCCAGCAGCCAAGGTATTGGGGGGGGCTCCTACAATGAGCAGTTCTTC.

This chain joins TRBV28 and TRBJ1-5, with TRBD1 matching 8 bases. J gave up 4 bases and V 5 bases, and 10 bases lay outside the gene matches. Germline V gene lookup returns CDR1 MDHEN and CDR2 SYDVKM. CDR3 size: 16 residues. The CDR3 loop reads CASSPRTGRGNQPQHF. Written as DNA, the CDR3 is TGTGCCAGCAGTCCCCGGACAGGGAGGGGAAATCAGCCCCAGCATTTT.

This chain uses TRBV19 with TRBJ2-5, with a weak D call TRBD2 (5 bases). V was pared by 3 bases and J by 3 bases, with 5 bases between. This CDR3 has 12 amino acids. From germline, CDR1 is LNHDA and CDR2 SQIVND (reference sequence). The CDR3 DNA sequence: TGTGCCAGTAGTATCGGGAAAGAGACCCAGTACTTC. The encoded protein is CASSIGKETQYF.

On this clone: Distinct nucleotide sequences in the sample also encode this CDR3. J is TRBJ1-5 and V is TRBV30; the D is unclear. This CDR3 has 13 residues. The V end lost 3 bases, the J end lost 0 bases, and 6 bases lay between the germline ends. From germline, CDR1 is GTSNPN and CDR2 SVGIG (reference sequence). Here the CDR3 DNA reads TGTGCCTGGAGCCCAGATAGCAATCAGCCCCAGCATTTT. Protein product: CAWSPDSNQPQHF.

V and J are TRBV6-1 and TRBJ1-3; D is possibly TRBD1 (5 bases). The CDR3 runs to 14 residues. V dropped 3 bases and J dropped 0 bases, with 6 bases sitting between them. Germline CDR1 is MNHNS and CDR2 is SASEGT. The DNA for the CDR3 is TGTGCCAGCAGTGACAGGGCCTCTGGAAACACCATATATTTT. Translating it yields CASSDRASGNTIYF.

This CDR3 is CASSVSPANYGYTF. The CDR3 DNA reads as TGTGCCAGCAGCGTTTCACCAGCTAACTATGGCTACACCTTC. The chain recombines TRBV3-1 (or the pseudogene TRBV3-2) with TRBJ1-2, with D unresolved. CDR1 and CDR2 from the germline V gene are LGHDT and YNNKEL (reference sequence). V was cut by 5 bases and J by 0 bases, with 10 bases left in between. This CDR3 region has 14 residues.

As DNA, the CDR3 is TGTGCCACCAGTGTCCCGGACAATCAGCCCCAGCATTTT. This translates into CATSVPDNQPQHF. This chain joins TRBV24-1 and TRBJ1-5; D is ambiguous. Germline loops: CDR1 KGHDR, CDR2 SFDVKD. This CDR3 comprises 13 residues. V was cut by 5 bases and J by 3 bases, with 7 bases left in between.